One sample yielded the 26 T cell receptor beta chains listed below, sequenced in a study of cytomegalovirus exposure and HLA in healthy donors. The PCR used 60 Vbeta and 13 Jbeta primers. Measured with immunoSEQ multiplex PCR; TCRdb has only the in-frame clones, and not every one. The sample carries roughly 59,000 clones, 65% to 70% recorded once. The sequencing input was PBMCs. Receptors were obtained from a man aged 35-49 years in good health and CMV-seropositive.

J is TRBJ1-6 and V is TRBV9; D is possibly TRBD1 (5 bases). The CDR3 has 14 residues. Germline V gene sequence: CDR1 SGDLS, CDR2 YYNGEE. V lost 0 bases, J lost 7 bases, and 8 bases lay in between. The CDR3 region has the DNA TGTGCCAGCAGCGTAGGGACACGCAATTCACCCCTCCACTTT. It specifies CASSVGTRNSPLHF.

The gene calls are TRBV7-2 and TRBJ2-7; 7 positions agree with TRBD2. Looked up from germline, CDR1 is SGHTA and CDR2 is FQGNSA. The CDR3 contains 13 residues. The J segment lost 3 bases and the V segment lost 2 bases, leaving 1 base of the junction unmatched. The CDR3 loop reads CASSLSGVYEQYF. In DNA, the CDR3 is TGTGCCAGCAGCTTAAGCGGGGTCTACGAGCAGTACTTC. Full variable domain (outside the CDR3, taken from reference TRBV7-2 and TRBJ2-7): GAGVSQSPSNKVTEKGKDVELRCDPISGHTALYWYRQSLGQGLEFLIYFQGNSAPDKSGLPSDRFSAERTGGSVSTLTIQRTQQEDSAVYLCASSLSGVYEQYFGPGTRLTVT.

The rearrangement links TRBV30 to TRBJ1-4; D remains ambiguous. CDR1 and CDR2 (germline): GTSNPN, SVGIG (reference sequence). The V end lost 2 bases, the J end lost 5 bases, and 9 bases lay between the germline ends. The CDR3 has 13 amino acids. CDR3 residues: CAWSPGWNEKLFF. In nucleotides, the CDR3 is TGTGCCTGGAGTCCCGGGTGGAATGAAAAACTGTTTTTT.

The rearrangement joins TRBV30 to TRBJ1-5; D gene unclear. V shed 4 bases and J shed 2 bases, with 21 bases lying between them. The CDR3 loop spans 17 amino acids. Per the germline V gene, CDR1 is GTSNPN and CDR2 is SVGIG (reference sequence). In nucleotides, the CDR3 is TGTGCCTGGACACCCTCTCGGGGAAATCACGGCAATCAGCCCCAGCATTTT. Translation gives CAWTPSRGNHGNQPQHF.

The V gene is TRBV6-1, the J gene TRBJ2-4; possibly TRBD2 for D (5 bases). This CDR3 is 14 amino acids long. V was clipped by 2 bases and J by 7 bases, with 12 bases between them. Germline V gene lookup returns CDR1 MNHNS and CDR2 SASEGT. The CDR3 DNA is TGTGCCAGCAGTGAACGTGCGGGCGCGAACATTCAGTACTTC. It translates to CASSERAGANIQYF.

The rearrangement links TRBV10-3 to TRBJ1-4; D may be TRBD1 (6 bases). V was trimmed by 10 bases and J by 8 bases, leaving 17 bases between them. Germline V CDR1 and CDR2: ENHRY, SYGVKD. This CDR3 has 13 residues. The DNA of the CDR3 is TGTGCCACCCAGGACAGTGCGACAGAAAAACTGTTTTTT. This gives the protein CATQDSATEKLFF.

The chain links TRBV5-1 to TRBJ2-1; TRBD2 matches 14 bases. V was pared by 0 bases and J by 8 bases, with 4 bases of the junction left unmatched. The CDR3 is made up of 16 amino acids. Germline lookup yields CDR1 SGHRS and CDR2 YFSETQ. The CDR3 coding sequence is TGCGCCAGCAGCTTGGTGACTAGCGGGAGGGTACATGAGCAGTTCTTC. It translates to CASSLVTSGRVHEQFF.

The chain links TRBV5-5 to TRBJ1-5, with D possibly being TRBD1 (5 bases). There are 16 residues in the CDR3. Trimming removed 2 bases at V and 2 bases at J, with 14 bases between. Germline CDR1 and CDR2: SGHKS and YYEKEE (reference sequence). CDR3 DNA: TGTGCCAGCAGCTTTGAAATGGGGGGTGGCAATCAGCCCCAGCATTTT. Translation gives CASSFEMGGGNQPQHF.

The chain employs TRBV6-1 and TRBJ2-6; D is unresolved. The CDR3 runs to 15 residues. The V end lost 1 base, the J end lost 0 bases, and 4 bases lay between the germline ends. Germline V gene data show CDR1 as MNHNS and CDR2 as SASEGT. The CDR3 DNA follows: TGTGCCAGCAGTGAAGACAGCTCTGGGGCCAACGTCCTGACTTTC. It specifies CASSEDSSGANVLTF.

The chain carries TRBV30 and TRBJ1-3; D gene unclear. V lost 0 bases to trimming and J lost 4 bases, with 7 bases between them. CDR1 is GTSNPN and CDR2 is SVGIG in the germline V gene (reference sequence). This CDR3 is 13 amino acids long. In nucleotides, the CDR3 is TGTGCCTGGAGTGTAGCGTTCGGAAACACCATATATTTT. It specifies CAWSVAFGNTIYF.

The chain uses TRBV12-5 and TRBJ2-7, with TRBD1 matching 9 bases. CDR1 is LGHNT, CDR2 FRNRAP, per germline. Trimming took 6 bases from V and 0 from J; bases not matched to a gene: 12. The CDR3 consists of 17 residues. The CDR3, as DNA: TGTGCTAGTGGGCCGAAAACTACAGGGGGCGCCTCCTACGAGCAGTACTTC. Protein product: CASGPKTTGGASYEQYF.

The chain employs TRBV4-1 and TRBJ2-2; D remains ambiguous. Trimming cost V 4 bases and J 8 bases, with 11 bases left between them. The V gene's germline CDR1 is MGHRA and CDR2 YSYEKL. This CDR3 comprises 13 residues. The CDR3, as DNA: TGCGCCAGCAGCCGTACCCTGGCTGGGGAGCTGTTTTTT. It specifies CASSRTLAGELFF.

This clone was seen just once. The rearrangement joins TRBV7-8 to TRBJ2-2, with D possibly TRBD1 on 6 matching bases. There are 13 residues in the CDR3. Per the germline V gene, CDR1 is SGHVS and CDR2 is FQNEAQ. The ends were cut back, 5 bases at V and 7 bases at J, with 11 bases in the middle. CDR3 sequence (DNA): TGTGCCAGCAGCCCTACAGGGATCGGGGAGCTGTTTTTT. Protein sequence: CASSPTGIGELFF.

J is TRBJ2-1 and V is TRBV5-1; the match to TRBD1 covers 10 bases. The CDR3 contains 15 residues. Germline CDR1 reads SGHRS; CDR2 reads YFSETQ. J was trimmed by 7 bases and V by 2 bases; bases with no gene match: 6. CDR3 sequence (DNA): TGCGCCAGCAGCTTAAGGGGACAGGGGAGGAATGAGCAGTTCTTC. It is translated as CASSLRGQGRNEQFF.

The rearrangement joins TRBV5-1 to TRBJ1-2; the match to TRBD1 covers 7 bases. This CDR3 spans 13 amino acids. After removal of 4 bases from V and 5 bases from J, the junction contained 5 bases not matched to a gene. Germline V gene lookup returns CDR1 SGHRS and CDR2 YFSETQ. Here the CDR3 DNA reads TGCGCCAGCAGCGACGGGACAGCATATGGCTACACCTTC. Translating it yields CASSDGTAYGYTF.

On this clone itself: A junction end diverges from the germline sequence, so it may reflect a read error. This chain joins TRBV7-9 and TRBJ1-1; the D is unclear. Germline V CDR1 and CDR2: SEHNR, FQNEAQ (reference sequence). This CDR3 is built from 12 residues. DNA of the CDR3: TGTTCCAGCAGCCGAGGTGGCACTGAAGCTTTCTTT. It codes for CSSSRGGTEAFF.

The chain uses TRBV19 and TRBJ1-1; a weak D match, TRBD1 (6 bases). Looked up from germline, CDR1 is LNHDA and CDR2 is SQIVND (reference sequence). This CDR3 region has 15 residues. V lost 4 bases, J lost 0 bases, and 12 bases lay in between. The CDR3 DNA sequence: TGTGCCAGTAGTACTACGGACAGAATGAACACTGAAGCTTTCTTT. Encoded protein: CASSTTDRMNTEAFF.

The chain joins TRBV30 to TRBJ1-3; D is unclear. CDR1 and CDR2 from the germline V gene are GTSNPN and SVGIG (reference sequence). V was cut by 1 base and J by 0 bases, with 7 bases left in between. This CDR3 has 14 residues. The CDR3 DNA reads as TGTGCCTGGAGTGCTCAGCGCTCTGGAAACACCATATATTTT. This gives the protein CAWSAQRSGNTIYF. The full variable domain, rest sourced from reference TRBV30 and TRBJ1-3, is SQTIHQWPATLVQPVGSPLSLECTVEGTSNPNLYWYRQAAGRGLQLLFYSVGIGQISSEVPQNLSASRPQDRQFILSSKKLLLSDSGFYLCAWSAQRSGNTIYFGEGSWLTVV.

V usage is TRBV11-2 and J usage is TRBJ1-1; D possibly corresponds to TRBD1 (5 bases). CDR1 is SGHAT and CDR2 is FQNNGV in the germline V gene. V was shortened by 3 bases and J by 3 bases, with 8 bases between the two germline ends. The CDR3 is made up of 13 amino acids. The CDR3 DNA follows: TGTGCCAGCAGCTTTCAGGGCGACACTGAAGCTTTCTTT. Translated, it gives CASSFQGDTEAFF. Combining the CDR3 with reference TRBV11-2 and TRBJ1-1 gives the whole variable domain EAGVAQSPRYKIIEKRQSVAFWCNPISGHATLYWYQQILGQGPKLLIQFQNNGVVDDSQLPKDRFSAERLKGVDSTLKIQPAKLEDSAVYLCASSFQGDTEAFFGQGTRLTVV.

The rearrangement links TRBV9 to TRBJ2-4, with D possibly matching TRBD1 (6 bases). The V end was cut by 4 bases, the J end by 3 bases, with 20 bases between. This CDR3 is built from 17 residues. CDR1 and CDR2 (germline): SGDLS, YYNGEE. CDR3 DNA sequence: TGTGCCAGCAGCTTCAGTGTGGGACACAAGGACAAAAACATTCAGTACTTC. Translated, it gives CASSFSVGHKDKNIQYF.

As concerns this clone: The sample holds other DNA sequences that translate to the same CDR3. CDR3 sequence (DNA): TGCGCCAGCAGCCAGGGGGGGCACTACGAGCAGTACTTC. Its protein is CASSQGGHYEQYF. The chain recombines TRBV4-1 with TRBJ2-7; possibly TRBD2 for D (7 bases). V dropped 3 bases and J dropped 3 bases, with 9 bases sitting between them. The CDR3 length is 13 residues. The germline CDR1 and CDR2 sequences are MGHRA and YSYEKL.

CDR3 in amino acids: CASSRAGGPSEQFF. The CDR3 coding sequence is TGTGCCAGCAGCCGAGCGGGAGGGCCGAGTGAGCAGTTCTTC. The genes are TRBV5-6 and TRBJ2-1, with 10 bases matching TRBD2. The CDR3 is 14 residues long. Germline-derived CDR1 and CDR2 are SGHDT and YYEEEE. J was trimmed by 9 bases and V by 4 bases; bases with no gene match: 7. Full variable domain (outside the CDR3, taken from reference TRBV5-6 and TRBJ2-1): DAGVTQSPTHLIKTRGQQVTLRCSPKSGHDTVSWYQQALGQGPQFIFQYYEEEERQRGNFPDRFSGHQFPNYSSELNVNALLLGDSALYLCASSRAGGPSEQFFGPGTRLTVL.

The chain combines TRBV14 with TRBJ1-2; the match to TRBD1 covers 8 bases. Germline CDR1 and CDR2: SGHDN and FVKESK. CDR3 length equals 15 residues. J was trimmed by 4 bases and V by 4 bases; bases with no gene match: 8. The CDR3 sequence is CASSPGQGRSYGYTF. DNA of the CDR3: TGTGCCAGCAGCCCCGGACAGGGCAGGAGCTATGGCTACACCTTC.

The chain carries TRBV6-6 and TRBJ1-2; D perhaps matches TRBD1 (5 bases). CDR1 MNHNY and CDR2 SVGAGI come from the germline V gene (reference sequence). The length of the CDR3 is 13 residues. V gave up 6 bases and J gave up 5 bases, with 13 bases separating them. The CDR3 DNA reads TGTGCCAGCAGCCCACAGACAGCTTATGGCTACACCTTC. Protein product: CASSPQTAYGYTF.

The V and J genes are TRBV7-9 and TRBJ1-1; D is undetermined. V was trimmed by 6 bases and J by 1 base, leaving 12 bases between them. The length of the CDR3 is 14 residues. Germline CDR1 and CDR2: SEHNR and FQNEAQ (reference sequence). The chain's CDR3 is CASSPFTPNTEAFF. CDR3 sequence (DNA): TGTGCCAGCAGTCCTTTTACACCGAACACTGAAGCTTTCTTT.

A few counts support this clone. V gene TRBV2 combines with J gene TRBJ2-1; D is undetermined. Germline V gene sequence: CDR1 SNHLY, CDR2 FYNNEI. This CDR3 has 11 residues. Trimming removed 6 bases from V and 3 bases from J, with 3 bases in between. The DNA of the CDR3 is TGTGCCAGCAGACTCTACAATGAGCAGTTCTTC. Translated, it gives CASRLYNEQFF.